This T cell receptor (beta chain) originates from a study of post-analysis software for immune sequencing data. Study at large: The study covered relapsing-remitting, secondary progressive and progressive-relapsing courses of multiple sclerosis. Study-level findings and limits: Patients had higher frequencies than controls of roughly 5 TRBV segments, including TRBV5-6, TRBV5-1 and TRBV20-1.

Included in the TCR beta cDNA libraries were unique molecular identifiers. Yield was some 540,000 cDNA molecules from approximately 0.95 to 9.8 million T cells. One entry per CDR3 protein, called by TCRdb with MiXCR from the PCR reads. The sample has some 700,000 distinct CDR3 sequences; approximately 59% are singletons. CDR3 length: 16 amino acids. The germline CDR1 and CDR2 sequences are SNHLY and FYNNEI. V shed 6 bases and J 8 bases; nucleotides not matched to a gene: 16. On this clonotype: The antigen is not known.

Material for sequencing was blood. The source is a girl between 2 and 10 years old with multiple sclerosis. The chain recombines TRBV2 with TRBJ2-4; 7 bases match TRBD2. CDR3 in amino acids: CASRAGLASGKDIQYF. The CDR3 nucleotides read TGTGCCAGCAGGGCAGGGCTGGCTAGCGGTAAAGACATTCAGTACTTC.